This TCR beta chain emerged from a study of T-cell memory formation after mild COVID-19. Study results and caveats: The authors left the SARS-CoV-2 specificity of second-wave clones peaking on day 37 unconfirmed.

This clonotype turned up a few times. Its matching antigen is unknown. The length of the CDR3 is 16 residues. Trimming took off 6 bases at V and 2 bases at J, with 16 bases between the two ends. One entry per CDR3 protein results from TCRdb running MiXCR on the 5' RACE reads. The sample has around 340,000 distinct CDR3 sequences, around 15% seen once; the top ten hold 22%. The receptor was derived from a man aged 18 to 29 who had mild COVID-19 (a few samples of this study predate the infection). Cell type and time point are not known. The chain recombines TRBV12-3 or TRBV12-4 with TRBJ2-2; maybe TRBD2 (5 bases). Source material: PBMCs or a T cell subset sorted from them (not recorded which). The DNA for the CDR3 is TGTGCCAGCAGCCCGTCAACGGGAACCAACACCGGGGAGCTGTTTTTT. Protein product: CASSPSTGTNTGELFF.